The 24 T cell receptor beta chains below all came from one sample that was sequenced in a study of HIV-infected children after antiretroviral therapy interruption. The TCR library was built from RNA with a 3' RACE protocol and unique molecular identifiers. TCRdb used MiXCR to reprocess the 3' RACE reads, holding one entry per CDR3 protein. The repertoire consists of approximately 89,000 distinct CDR3 sequences, with less than 7% occurring once and the leading ten covering about 1.1%. The treatment denotes: PENTA 11 planned treatment interruption arm or continuous ART arm. The sequencing used CD45RA+ CD4+ T cells from PBMCs, pooled from several time points, collected from a donor given antiretroviral therapy, either interrupted or continuous. Sample subset: naive CD4+ CD45RA+ CD45RO- T cells. The receptors here all came from a pool of human donors with HIV.

This rearrangement joins TRBV12-3 or TRBV12-4 to TRBJ1-1, with D perhaps matching TRBD1 (5 bases). The germline V and J ends were trimmed by 7 bases and 0 bases, with 12 bases remaining between them. The CDR3 is 14 amino acids. DNA of the CDR3: TGTGCCAGCAAAACCCAGGGAATGAACACTGAAGCTTTCTTT. It codes for CASKTQGMNTEAFF.

This clonotype showed up just a few times. The rearrangement uses TRBV5-1 and TRBJ1-2; D not resolved. This CDR3 region has 14 residues. Trimming removed 2 bases from V and 4 bases from J, with 12 bases in between. Germline CDR1 and CDR2: SGHRS and YFSETQ. The chain's CDR3 is CASSFSNPRYGYTF. The CDR3 nucleotides read TGCGCCAGCAGCTTCAGCAATCCCCGCTATGGCTACACCTTC. The variable domain in full, with the rest retrieved from reference TRBV5-1 and TRBJ1-2, is KAGVTQTPRYLIKTRGQQVTLSCSPISGHRSVSWYQQTPGQGLQFLFEYFSETQRNKGNFPGRFSGRQFSNSRSEMNVSTLELGDSALYLCASSFSNPRYGYTFGSGTRLTVV.

The chain is built from TRBV12-3 or TRBV12-4 and TRBJ2-7, with a weak D call TRBD2 (6 bases). This CDR3 comprises 11 residues. The germline V and J ends were trimmed by 8 bases and 4 bases, with 9 bases remaining between them. The chain's CDR3 is CASGLKYEQYF. CDR3 nucleotides: TGTGCCAGCGGACTAAAATACGAGCAGTACTTC.

Many counts were recorded for this clonotype. The gene calls are TRBV7-9 and TRBJ1-6; D is perhaps TRBD1 (6 bases). The CDR3 consists of 14 residues. Germline CDR1 and CDR2: SEHNR and FQNEAQ (reference sequence). V dropped 5 bases and J dropped 7 bases, with 12 bases sitting between them. The CDR3 DNA is TGTGCCAGCAGCCCGAGCCAGGGGAATTCACCCCTCCACTTT. This translates into CASSPSQGNSPLHF.

The V call is TRBV24-1, the J call TRBJ2-1, with D possibly called TRBD1 or TRBD2 (5 bases each). Trimming removed 6 bases from V and 2 bases from J, with 16 bases in between. This CDR3 region has 16 residues. Germline CDR1 KGHDR, CDR2 SFDVKD. The CDR3 is CATSRTGTATYNEQFF. DNA for the CDR3: TGTGCCACCAGTAGGACCGGGACGGCCACCTACAATGAGCAGTTCTTC.

The chain recombines TRBV27 with TRBJ1-2, with D unresolved. Trimming left V 0 bases short and J 7 bases short, with 15 bases between. CDR1 MNHEY and CDR2 SMNVEV come from the germline V gene (reference sequence). The CDR3 extends over 15 amino acids. The CDR3 DNA reads as TGTGCCAGCAGTTTATCGGGAAGTCATGGTGGTGGCTACACCTTC. This codes for CASSLSGSHGGGYTF.

This clonotype was detected many times. V and J are TRBV27 and TRBJ2-7; D is ambiguous. The germline gives CDR1 MNHEY, CDR2 SMNVEV (reference sequence). Trimming took 2 bases from V and 3 from J, leaving 8 bases between them. The CDR3 runs 13 residues. The chain's CDR3 is CASSLDWGYEQYF. The CDR3 DNA follows: TGTGCCAGCAGTTTAGATTGGGGCTACGAGCAGTACTTC.

This clonotype was observed many times. This rearrangement joins TRBV5-1 to TRBJ1-3; D is unresolved. V lost 6 bases and J lost 3, with 16 bases in between. CDR1 and CDR2 (germline): SGHRS, YFSETQ. The CDR3 has 15 amino acids. The CDR3 region is CASTEVGEGGNTIYF. The CDR3 bases are TGCGCCAGCACCGAGGTCGGGGAGGGTGGAAACACCATATATTTT. Filled out from reference TRBV5-1 and TRBJ1-3, the complete variable domain reads KAGVTQTPRYLIKTRGQQVTLSCSPISGHRSVSWYQQTPGQGLQFLFEYFSETQRNKGNFPGRFSGRQFSNSRSEMNVSTLELGDSALYLCASTEVGEGGNTIYFGEGSWLTVV.

This clonotype was observed at least ten times. The chain combines TRBV7-2 with TRBJ2-7; 9 bases align to TRBD1. This CDR3 contains 18 residues. V was pared by 4 bases and J by 0 bases, with 13 bases of the junction left unmatched. CDR1 is SGHTA, CDR2 FQGNSA, per germline. The CDR3 sequence is CASSSRTGVGIGSYEQYF. The CDR3 coding sequence is TGTGCCAGCAGCTCTAGGACAGGGGTGGGGATCGGCTCCTACGAGCAGTACTTC. Full variable domain (missing parts from reference TRBV7-2 and TRBJ2-7): GAGVSQSPSNKVTEKGKDVELRCDPISGHTALYWYRQSLGQGLEFLIYFQGNSAPDKSGLPSDRFSAERTGGSVSTLTIQRTQQEDSAVYLCASSSRTGVGIGSYEQYFGPGTRLTVT.

The chain employs TRBV12-3 or TRBV12-4 and TRBJ2-1; D is unresolved. Trimming took 3 bases from V and 8 from J, leaving 5 bases between them. The CDR3 is made up of 11 amino acids. CDR3 in DNA: TGTGCCAGCAGTTTTAGAGATGAGCAGTTCTTC. Protein sequence: CASSFRDEQFF.

This clonotype has only a few counts. V usage is TRBV27 and J usage is TRBJ1-1; possibly TRBD1 for D (5 bases). V lost 6 bases, J lost 1 base, and 12 bases lay in between. The CDR3 spans 14 residues. CDR1 and CDR2 (germline): MNHEY, SMNVEV (reference sequence). CDR3: CASRRTRTNTEAFF. The CDR3 nucleotides read TGTGCCAGCAGACGGACAAGAACGAACACTGAAGCTTTCTTT.

The CDR3 DNA follows: TGTGCCAGCAGTTTAGCACTCTTGACTTCACCCCTCCACTTT. Protein: CASSLALLTSPLHF. The rearrangement links TRBV12-3 or TRBV12-4 to TRBJ1-6; D gene ambiguous. V gave up 0 bases and J gave up 9 bases, with 9 bases separating them. The CDR3 length is 14 residues.

This clonotype was picked up many times. The V call is TRBV2, the J call TRBJ2-4; the D is unclear. V was clipped by 6 bases and J by 8 bases, with 17 bases between them. Germline V gives CDR1 SNHLY, CDR2 FYNNEI. The CDR3 is 14 amino acids. The CDR3 DNA reads as TGTGCCAGCAGAGTTCAGTTTTGGACGGACATTCAGTACTTC. Protein product: CASRVQFWTDIQYF.

This clonotype was found many times. V usage is TRBV6-6 and J usage is TRBJ2-7; D perhaps matches TRBD1 (6 bases). CDR3 length: 12 residues. Germline values: CDR1 MNHNY, CDR2 SVGAGI (reference sequence). Between the trimmed V and J ends, which lost 8 bases and 4 bases, there was a span of 12 bases. The CDR3 sequence: CASGARGYEQYF. CDR3 in DNA: TGTGCCAGCGGGGCCAGGGGTTACGAGCAGTACTTC.

This clonotype appeared many times. The gene calls are TRBV15 and TRBJ1-1; D not certain. With 1 base removed from V and 3 bases from J, the gap between germline ends came to 15 bases. Germline loops: CDR1 LNHNV, CDR2 YYDKDF (reference sequence). The CDR3 length is 16 residues. As DNA, the CDR3 is TGTGCCACCAGCAGAGTGGGCGCCAGTTGGGACACTGAAGCTTTCTTT. Translating gives CATSRVGASWDTEAFF.

Ten or more counts support this clonotype. The V call is TRBV4-1, the J call TRBJ1-1, with D uncertain. Per the germline V gene, CDR1 is MGHRA and CDR2 is YSYEKL. This CDR3 contains 17 residues. Trimming took off 1 base at V and 0 bases at J, with 15 bases between the two ends. The CDR3, as DNA: TGCGCCAGCAGCCAAGGTCGGGCGGGTTTCATGAACACTGAAGCTTTCTTT. Its translation is CASSQGRAGFMNTEAFF.

In this sample, this clonotype turned up many times. The V gene is TRBV6-1, the J gene TRBJ2-1; D is ambiguous. The germline V and J ends were trimmed by 10 bases and 12 bases, with 19 bases remaining between them. Germline assignment: CDR1 MNHNS and CDR2 SASEGT. The CDR3 covers 12 residues. CDR3 coding DNA: TGTGCCATCACTTCGGGCCTATCGGGGCAGTTCTTC. Residues: CAITSGLSGQFF.

By its share, this clonotype is medium-sized. The chain uses TRBV28 and TRBJ1-6; D is unresolved. Trimming stripped 5 bases from V and 10 bases from J, with 12 bases between. The CDR3 extends over 13 amino acids. Per germline, CDR1 MDHEN and CDR2 SYDVKM. Here the CDR3 reads CASSPRPDSPLHF. For the CDR3, the DNA is TGTGCCAGCAGTCCTAGGCCGGACTCACCCCTCCACTTT. The variable domain in full, completed from reference TRBV28 and TRBJ1-6, reads DVKVTQSSRYLVKRTGEKVFLECVQDMDHENMFWYRQDPGLGLRLIYFSYDVKMKEKGDIPEGYSVSREKKERFSLILESASTNQTSMYLCASSPRPDSPLHFGNGTRLTVT.

The chain links TRBV7-2 to TRBJ2-4, with 7 nucleotides matching TRBD2. After removal of 2 bases from V and 2 bases from J, the junction contained 6 bases not matched to a gene. CDR1 and CDR2 from the germline V gene are SGHTA and FQGNSA. The CDR3 sequence is 16 residues long. CDR3 amino acids: CASSLMLADPKNIQYF. The CDR3 DNA is TGTGCCAGCAGCTTAATGCTAGCGGATCCCAAAAACATTCAGTACTTC.

This clonotype has a count of ten or more. The V gene is TRBV7-2, the J gene TRBJ2-7; no reliable D call. Trimming took off 3 bases at V and 0 bases at J, with 0 bases between the two ends. Per germline, CDR1 SGHTA and CDR2 FQGNSA. The CDR3 is 11 residues long. CDR3 region: CASSFSYEQYF. The CDR3 region has the DNA TGTGCCAGCAGCTTCTCCTACGAGCAGTACTTC.

This clonotype was counted at least ten times. The rearrangement links TRBV18 to TRBJ1-5; no reliable D call. The germline V gene has CDR1 KGHSH and CDR2 LQKENI. Trimming removed 3 bases from V and 0 bases from J, with 12 bases in between. This CDR3 is built from 16 residues. CDR3 protein: CASSPESVDSNQPQHF. CDR3 coding DNA: TGTGCCAGCTCACCCGAGTCAGTTGATAGCAATCAGCCCCAGCATTTT.

This clonotype appeared many times. The rearrangement joins TRBV6-5 to TRBJ2-7; 8 bases match TRBD1. J was trimmed by 4 bases and V by 2 bases; bases with no gene match: 7. Germline CDR1 MNHEY, CDR2 SVGAGI. The CDR3 has 15 residues. The CDR3 bases are TGTGCCAGCAGTTACGCCGGGACAGGATGGTACGAGCAGTACTTC. It is translated as CASSYAGTGWYEQYF.

CDR3 amino acids: CASSLTSGGTNTGELFF. The CDR3 nucleotides read TGTGCCAGCAGTCTGACTAGCGGGGGGACGAACACCGGGGAGCTGTTTTTT. The chain has TRBV12-3 or TRBV12-4 and TRBJ2-2, with 13 bases fitting TRBD2. There are 17 residues in the CDR3. After removal of 5 bases from V and 0 bases from J, the junction contained 3 bases not matched to a gene.

This clonotype was seen many times. The rearrangement uses TRBV10-3 and TRBJ2-7, with D tentatively TRBD2 (6 bases). Looked up from germline, CDR1 is ENHRY and CDR2 is SYGVKD. V was pared by 10 bases and J by 6 bases, with 22 bases between. CDR3 size: 14 residues. This chain's CDR3 is CATSLDGRAGEQYF. The CDR3 DNA follows: TGTGCCACTTCCCTGGACGGGAGAGCCGGCGAGCAGTACTTC.